The 11 T cell receptor beta chains listed next were all sequenced from one sample in a study of lymphopenia after photon versus proton radiotherapy. Assay: immunoSEQ multiplex PCR; the TCRdb copy retains only in-frame clones and omits some. The table has about 20,000 clones, approximately 85% seen once. The sequenced sample was peripheral blood, obtained from a patient treated with photon-based radiotherapy. Receptor source: a woman aged 50 to 60 with pancreatic cancer.

The genes are TRBV6-6 and TRBJ2-5; D is unclear. The J call may be incorrect, as the DNA end agrees better with TRBJ2-7. There are 14 residues in the CDR3. Looked up from germline, CDR1 is MNHNY and CDR2 is SVGAGI (reference sequence). The CDR3 reads CASRPLVDPYEQYF. In DNA, the CDR3 is TGTGCCAGCAGACCCTTAGTCGACCCCTACGAGCAGTACTTC.

The gene calls are TRBV5-1 and TRBJ2-2; 8 nucleotides agree with TRBD2. This CDR3 spans 18 amino acids. Germline V lookup: CDR1 SGHRS, CDR2 YFSETQ. V was pared by 3 bases and J by 4 bases, with 14 bases of the junction left unmatched. The CDR3 loop is CASSSSPDGRAVTGELFF. The CDR3 nucleotides are TGCGCCAGCAGCTCCTCCCCTGACGGGAGGGCCGTCACCGGGGAGCTGTTTTTT. The full variable domain, in which reference TRBV5-1 and TRBJ2-2 provide the parts outside the CDR3, is KAGVTQTPRYLIKTRGQQVTLSCSPISGHRSVSWYQQTPGQGLQFLFEYFSETQRNKGNFPGRFSGRQFSNSRSEMNVSTLELGDSALYLCASSSSPDGRAVTGELFFGEGSRLTVL.

This sequence joins TRBV4-1 and TRBJ2-5; 9 nucleotides align to TRBD1. This CDR3 has 17 residues. The trim removed 3 bases at V and 2 bases at J, leaving 10 bases unmatched. CDR1 is MGHRA and CDR2 is YSYEKL in the germline V gene. In nucleotides, the CDR3 is TGCGCCAGCAGCCACCCTAGGACAGGGGCACAACAAGAGACCCAGTACTTC. Translated, it gives CASSHPRTGAQQETQYF.

The chain joins TRBV28 to TRBJ2-3; 8 nucleotides align to TRBD1. The V gene end was trimmed by 5 bases and the J gene end by 3 bases; junction bases not matched to a gene: 4. The CDR3 length is 14 residues. Germline assignment: CDR1 MDHEN and CDR2 SYDVKM. The CDR3: CASSRTGNTDTQYF. The CDR3 DNA reads TGTGCCAGCAGTCGGACAGGGAATACAGATACGCAGTATTTT. Looking up the rest from reference TRBV28 and TRBJ2-3 gives the full variable domain: DVKVTQSSRYLVKRTGEKVFLECVQDMDHENMFWYRQDPGLGLRLIYFSYDVKMKEKGDIPEGYSVSREKKERFSLILESASTNQTSMYLCASSRTGNTDTQYFGPGTRLTVL.

The V call is TRBV28, the J call TRBJ1-4; possible D gene TRBD1, 5 bases. CDR3 length equals 15 residues. CDR1 MDHEN and CDR2 SYDVKM come from the germline V gene. V lost 8 bases and J 4 bases, leaving 17 bases between the germline ends. CDR3 loop: CASGQYRAYNEKLFF. DNA of the CDR3: TGTGCCAGCGGACAATACCGGGCCTATAATGAAAAACTGTTTTTT.

The rearrangement links TRBV15 to TRBJ2-7; TRBD2 matches at 10 bases. The CDR3 is made up of 15 amino acids. From germline, CDR1 is LNHNV and CDR2 YYDKDF (reference sequence). J was trimmed by 3 bases and V by 3 bases; bases with no gene match: 5. CDR3 in amino acids: CATSSPTSGIYEQYF. The CDR3 DNA reads TGTGCCACCAGCAGTCCCACTAGCGGGATCTACGAGCAGTACTTC.

The chain joins TRBV7-4 to TRBJ1-3; the match to TRBD1 covers 12 bases. J was trimmed by 9 bases and V by 1 base; bases with no gene match: 16. This CDR3 has 19 residues. The V gene's germline CDR1 is SGHVT and CDR2 SQSDAQ. The CDR3: CASSLVPTLPGQGAATIYF. DNA of the CDR3: TGTGCCAGCAGCTTAGTCCCCACGCTGCCGGGACAGGGGGCCGCCACCATATATTTT. Full variable domain (rest looked up from reference TRBV7-4 and TRBJ1-3): GAGVSQSPRYKVAKRGRDVALRCDSISGHVTLYWYRQTLGQGSEVLTYSQSDAQRDKSGRPSGRFSAERPERSVSTLKIQRTEQGDSAVYLCASSLVPTLPGQGAATIYFGEGSWLTVV.

The rearrangement joins TRBV10-2 to TRBJ2-7; 9 bases are a match to TRBD1. This CDR3 has 14 amino acids. V was pared by 8 bases and J by 2 bases, with 7 bases of the junction left unmatched. Germline values: CDR1 WSHSY, CDR2 SAAADI. CDR3 amino acids: CASHTGTGPYEQYF. In nucleotides, the CDR3 is TGCGCCAGCCACACCGGGACAGGGCCCTACGAGCAGTACTTC.

This sequence joins TRBV18 and TRBJ2-2; D remains ambiguous. The ends were cut back, 3 bases at V and 4 bases at J, with 9 bases in the middle. Looked up from germline, CDR1 is KGHSH and CDR2 is LQKENI. The length of the CDR3 is 14 residues. DNA for the CDR3: TGTGCCAGCTCACCTGAAGCTAGCACCGGGGAGCTGTTTTTT. The encoded protein is CASSPEASTGELFF. Using reference TRBV18 and TRBJ2-2 for the parts outside the CDR3, the full variable domain is NAGVMQNPRHLVRRRGQEARLRCSPMKGHSHVYWYRQLPEEGLKFMVYLQKENIIDESGMPKERFSAEFPKEGPSILRIQQVVRGDSAAYFCASSPEASTGELFFGEGSRLTVL.

This clone was observed once. The chain links TRBV7-2 to TRBJ2-1, with 7 bases aligning to TRBD2. The V segment lost 5 bases and the J segment 2 bases; nucleotides outside the gene matches: 6. Germline V gives CDR1 SGHTA, CDR2 FQGNSA. CDR3 length: 15 amino acids. The CDR3 DNA reads TGTGCCAGCAGCCTTACTAGCGCAGCCTACAATGAGCAGTTCTTC. It yields the protein CASSLTSAAYNEQFF. Full variable domain (outside the CDR3, taken from reference TRBV7-2 and TRBJ2-1): GAGVSQSPSNKVTEKGKDVELRCDPISGHTALYWYRQSLGQGLEFLIYFQGNSAPDKSGLPSDRFSAERTGGSVSTLTIQRTQQEDSAVYLCASSLTSAAYNEQFFGPGTRLTVL.

The V call is TRBV29-1, the J call TRBJ1-2, with D possibly being TRBD1 (6 bases). V shed 7 bases and J shed 7 bases, with 13 bases lying between them. Germline V CDR1 and CDR2: SQVTM, ANQGSEA. The CDR3 consists of 11 residues. The CDR3: CSALGQLGYTF. The CDR3 coding sequence is TGCAGCGCTCTAGGACAGCTTGGCTACACCTTC.